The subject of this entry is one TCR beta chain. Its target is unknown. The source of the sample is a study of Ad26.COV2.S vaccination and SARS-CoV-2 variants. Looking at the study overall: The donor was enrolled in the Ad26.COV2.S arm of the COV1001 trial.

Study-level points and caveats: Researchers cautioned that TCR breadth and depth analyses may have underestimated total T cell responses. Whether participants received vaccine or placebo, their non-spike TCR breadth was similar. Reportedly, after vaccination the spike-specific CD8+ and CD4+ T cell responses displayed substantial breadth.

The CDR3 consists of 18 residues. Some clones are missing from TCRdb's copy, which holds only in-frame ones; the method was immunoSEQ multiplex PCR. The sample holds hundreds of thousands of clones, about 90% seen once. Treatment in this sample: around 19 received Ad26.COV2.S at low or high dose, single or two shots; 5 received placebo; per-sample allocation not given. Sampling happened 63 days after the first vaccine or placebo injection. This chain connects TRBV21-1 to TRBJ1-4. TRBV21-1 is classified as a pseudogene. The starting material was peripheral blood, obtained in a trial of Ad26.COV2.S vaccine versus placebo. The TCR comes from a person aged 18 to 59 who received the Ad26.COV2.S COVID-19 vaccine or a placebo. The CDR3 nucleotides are TGTGCCAGCAGCAAAGGGAGGATAGGAGGGGACCGTAATGAAAAACTGTTTTTT. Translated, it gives CASSKGRIGGDRNEKLFF.